The 30 T cell receptor beta chains below come from one sample, sequenced in a study of blood T cell repertoires in COVID-19. This table comes from immunoSEQ multiplex PCR, and its TCRdb copy is limited to in-frame clones, with some not included. The sample consists of roughly 250,000 clones, 86% of them appearing once. Sequencing input: peripheral blood. These receptors came from a woman in her thirties with COVID-19, enrolled during active disease.

The chain has TRBV11-3 and TRBJ1-1; 7 positions match TRBD1. The CDR3 runs 14 residues. Germline CDR1 and CDR2: SGHNT and YENEEA. The trim removed 5 bases at V and 4 bases at J, leaving 7 bases unmatched. The CDR3 bases are TGTGCCAGCAGCCTAAGGGGGCGCGGCACTGAAGCTTTCTTT. Amino acid sequence: CASSLRGRGTEAFF.

This clone came up once. V gene TRBV11-2 combines with J gene TRBJ2-5; tentatively, D is TRBD2 (6 bases). The CDR3 has 16 amino acids. From germline, CDR1 is SGHAT and CDR2 FQNNGV. Trimming pared 3 bases from V and 1 base from J, leaving 15 bases between. The CDR3 DNA sequence: TGTGCCAGCAGCTTCCGCGCCGGGACTCTCCAAGAGACCCAGTACTTC. It yields the protein CASSFRAGTLQETQYF.

The CDR3 DNA follows: TGTGCCAGCAGTTCCCCCCGACAGGGGGCAGGGACTGAAGCTTTCTTT. This encodes CASSSPRQGAGTEAFF. V gene TRBV28 combines with J gene TRBJ1-1, with 10 bases matching TRBD1. The germline V gene has CDR1 MDHEN and CDR2 SYDVKM. Trimming took 4 bases from V and 5 from J; bases not matched to a gene: 10. This CDR3 contains 16 residues. The full variable domain, its missing parts supplied by reference TRBV28 and TRBJ1-1, is DVKVTQSSRYLVKRTGEKVFLECVQDMDHENMFWYRQDPGLGLRLIYFSYDVKMKEKGDIPEGYSVSREKKERFSLILESASTNQTSMYLCASSSPRQGAGTEAFFGQGTRLTVV.

This sequence joins TRBV5-4 and TRBJ1-4; 7 bases match TRBD1. The CDR3 extends over 15 amino acids. Germline-derived CDR1 and CDR2 are SGHNT and YYREEE (reference sequence). V dropped 4 bases and J dropped 7; count of bases not matched to a gene: 10. The CDR3 is CASSPGQELSEKLFF. In nucleotides, the CDR3 is TGTGCCAGCAGCCCCGGACAGGAACTAAGTGAAAAACTGTTTTTT.

Points on this clone: A far bigger clonotype differs at one base, so this is likely a read error. The chain couples TRBV27 to TRBJ1-1, with 7 bases fitting TRBD1. Per germline, CDR1 MNHEY and CDR2 SMNVEV (reference sequence). V shed 4 bases, J shed 3 bases, and the junction held 2 bases outside the gene matches. This CDR3 contains 13 residues. This CDR3 reads CASSYQGDTEAFF. As DNA, the CDR3 is TGTGCCAGCAGTTATCAGGGGGACACTGAAGCTTTCTTT.

V is TRBV9 and J is TRBJ2-1; 8 positions agree with TRBD1. Germline CDR1 is SGDLS and CDR2 is YYNGEE. The CDR3 spans 17 residues. V lost 0 bases to trimming and J lost 4 bases; unmatched junction nucleotides: 9. The DNA of the CDR3 is TGTGCCAGCAGCGTAGCTACAGGGGGACGGGGATACAATGAGCAGTTCTTC. Residues: CASSVATGGRGYNEQFF.

The chain links TRBV10-1 to TRBJ1-1, with TRBD1 identical over 8 bases. This CDR3 has 13 amino acids. Losses at the gene ends were 6 bases for V and 5 bases for J; bases not matched to a gene: 5. The germline gives CDR1 WNHNN, CDR2 SYGVQD (reference sequence). CDR3 amino acids: CASSRGRRTEAFF. The CDR3 region has the DNA TGCGCCAGCAGCAGGGGGCGAAGGACTGAAGCTTTCTTT.

A single count supports this clone. J is TRBJ1-5 and V is TRBV28; 8 bases are a match to TRBD1. CDR1 is MDHEN, CDR2 SYDVKM, per germline. The CDR3 spans 13 residues. V trimming: 4 bases; J trimming: 4 bases; junction bases outside the gene matches: 0. The CDR3 is CASSYRGNQPQHF. The CDR3 nucleotides are TGTGCCAGCAGTTACAGGGGGAATCAGCCCCAGCATTTT.

This clone has just one count. The J gene is TRBJ1-1, the V gene TRBV11-3, with a tentative D call TRBD1 (5 bases). The V gene lost 6 bases and the J gene lost 2 bases, with 10 bases spanning the gap. The CDR3 contains 13 residues. CDR1 is SGHNT and CDR2 is YENEEA in the germline V gene. As DNA, the CDR3 is TGTGCCAGCAGTCTAGACAGCAACACTGAAGCTTTCTTT. Protein sequence: CASSLDSNTEAFF.

V and J are TRBV12-3 or TRBV12-4 and TRBJ1-2; TRBD1 matches 7 bases. The CDR3 spans 13 residues. With 7 bases clipped from V and 3 bases from J, the junction kept 5 bases outside the gene matches. This CDR3 reads CASTGGPHYGYTF. CDR3 nucleotide sequence: TGTGCCAGCACAGGGGGGCCTCACTATGGCTACACCTTC.

The chain has TRBV19 and TRBJ2-1; D may be TRBD2 (6 bases). V lost 6 bases, J lost 3 bases, and 12 bases lay in between. Germline lookup yields CDR1 LNHDA and CDR2 SQIVND (reference sequence). The CDR3 covers 14 residues. CDR3 nucleotide sequence: TGTGCCAGTAGGCCGGGACTCATCTACAATGAGCAGTTCTTC. It translates to CASRPGLIYNEQFF.

This rearrangement joins TRBV13 to TRBJ2-3; 13 nucleotides match TRBD2. CDR1 PRHDT and CDR2 FYEKMQ come from the germline V gene (reference sequence). The CDR3 totals 17 residues. Losses at the gene ends were 5 bases for V and 7 bases for J; bases not matched to a gene: 12. The CDR3 sequence is CASSPQSPGLAGNTQYF. CDR3 nucleotides: TGTGCCAGCAGCCCACAAAGTCCGGGACTAGCGGGGAATACGCAGTATTTT.

The chain uses TRBV18 and TRBJ2-7, with TRBD1 identical over 7 bases. Germline V gene data show CDR1 as KGHSH and CDR2 as LQKENI. CDR3 length equals 15 residues. The junction had 9 bases not matched to a gene; V was cut back by 4 bases and J by 3 bases. The CDR3 loop is CASSLQQGTGYEQYF. CDR3 in DNA: TGTGCCAGCTCACTCCAACAGGGGACGGGCTACGAGCAGTACTTC. The variable domain in full, completed from reference TRBV18 and TRBJ2-7, reads NAGVMQNPRHLVRRRGQEARLRCSPMKGHSHVYWYRQLPEEGLKFMVYLQKENIIDESGMPKERFSAEFPKEGPSILRIQQVVRGDSAAYFCASSLQQGTGYEQYFGPGTRLTVT.

The chain couples TRBV5-1 to TRBJ2-1; 14 positions match TRBD2. CDR1 is SGHRS, CDR2 YFSETQ, per germline. CDR3 length equals 17 residues. Unmatched junction bases numbered 5, after V lost 0 bases and J lost 6 bases. This CDR3 reads CASSLGLAGGPSNEQFF. DNA of the CDR3: TGCGCCAGCAGCTTGGGACTAGCGGGGGGGCCAAGCAATGAGCAGTTCTTC.

The chain couples TRBV28 to TRBJ1-1; D is unresolved. The germline CDR1 and CDR2 sequences are MDHEN and SYDVKM. The CDR3 extends over 15 amino acids. With 7 bases removed from V and 0 bases from J, the gap between germline ends came to 15 bases. CDR3: CASNPQARMNTEAFF. The CDR3 region has the DNA TGTGCCAGCAACCCCCAGGCCCGCATGAACACTGAAGCTTTCTTT.

CDR3 in amino acids: CASSLAGTAHATANEKLFF. The CDR3 region has the DNA TGTGCCAGCAGCTTAGCCGGGACAGCACACGCCACCGCTAATGAAAAACTGTTTTTT. The genes are TRBV7-8 and TRBJ1-4; 7 bases align to TRBD1. Germline V CDR1 and CDR2: SGHVS, FQNEAQ. The length of the CDR3 is 19 residues. The ends lost 0 bases at V and 3 bases at J; junction bases unmatched: 13.

The chain has TRBV7-8 and TRBJ1-1; D is unclear. The length of the CDR3 is 14 residues. Looked up from germline, CDR1 is SGHVS and CDR2 is FQNEAQ. V was shortened by 5 bases and J by 0 bases, with 10 bases between the two germline ends. The CDR3, as DNA: TGTGCCAGCAGCGCGGCGAGGATGAACACTGAAGCTTTCTTT. Its translation is CASSAARMNTEAFF.

CDR3 nucleotide sequence: TGTGCCACCTCCGCGGGAGGGGGAAATTCACCCCTCCACTTT. It is translated as CATSAGGGNSPLHF. This chain connects TRBV5-4 to TRBJ1-6; D may be TRBD1 (6 bases). Trimming cost V 9 bases and J 7 bases, with 17 bases left between them. In germline, CDR1 is SGHNT, CDR2 YYREEE (reference sequence). The CDR3 loop spans 14 amino acids.

This chain links TRBV6-6 with TRBJ1-2; D ambiguous. The CDR3 spans 13 residues. Looked up from germline, CDR1 is MNHNY and CDR2 is SVGAGI (reference sequence). The germline V and J ends were trimmed by 2 bases and 3 bases, with 7 bases remaining between them. The CDR3 here is CASSYAVDYGYTF. In nucleotides, the CDR3 is TGTGCCAGCAGTTACGCAGTGGACTATGGCTACACCTTC.

This chain links TRBV6-4 with TRBJ2-2; 9 bases are a match to TRBD1. Germline CDR1 and CDR2: MRHNA and SNTAGT. The CDR3 spans 15 residues. V lost 0 bases to trimming and J lost 5 bases; unmatched junction nucleotides: 1. In DNA form, the CDR3 reads TGTGCCAGCAGTGACTCAGGGACAGGGACCGGGGAGCTGTTTTTT. Translated: CASSDSGTGTGELFF.

The chain couples TRBV5-6 to TRBJ2-4, with 11 bases that match TRBD1. This CDR3 has 14 residues. CDR1 and CDR2 (germline): SGHDT, YYEEEE. V gave up 4 bases and J gave up 11 bases; unmatched junction bases: 8. The CDR3 loop is CASSGTGTGGFQYF. DNA for the CDR3: TGTGCCAGCAGCGGGACCGGGACAGGGGGTTTTCAGTACTTC.

The chain has TRBV4-1 and TRBJ1-4; D is uncertain. CDR1 MGHRA and CDR2 YSYEKL come from the germline V gene. The CDR3 is made up of 13 amino acids. Trimming removed 1 base at V and 6 bases at J, with 6 bases between. The DNA for the CDR3 is TGCGCCAGCAGCCAAGTAATTTATGAAAAACTGTTTTTT. This gives the protein CASSQVIYEKLFF.

This chain joins TRBV11-3 and TRBJ2-3; 9 bases agree with TRBD2. CDR1 and CDR2 (germline): SGHNT, YENEEA. This CDR3 region has 15 residues. Trimming removed 3 bases from V and 2 bases from J; junction bases left unmatched: 3. CDR3 protein: CASSFSGGFTDTQYF. CDR3 DNA: TGTGCCAGCAGCTTTAGCGGGGGTTTCACAGATACGCAGTATTTT.

V and J are TRBV13 and TRBJ1-3; D perhaps matches TRBD1 (5 bases). This CDR3 region has 11 residues. Germline V gene data show CDR1 as PRHDT and CDR2 as FYEKMQ (reference sequence). Trimming cost V 10 bases and J 6 bases, with 10 bases left between them. CDR3 amino acids: CATGRENTIYF. The CDR3 DNA reads TGTGCCACAGGGAGGGAAAACACCATATATTTT.

The chain joins TRBV5-4 to TRBJ1-2; D perhaps matches TRBD1 (5 bases). The germline gives CDR1 SGHNT, CDR2 YYREEE (reference sequence). The CDR3 runs 12 residues. Trimming left V 5 bases short and J 6 bases short, with 11 bases between. CDR3 in DNA: TGTGCCAGCAGATTCGGGGGTAATGGCTACACCTTC. It yields the protein CASRFGGNGYTF. Drawing the rest from reference TRBV5-4 and TRBJ1-2, the complete variable domain is ETGVTQSPTHLIKTRGQQVTLRCSSQSGHNTVSWYQQALGQGPQFIFQYYREEENGRGNFPPRFSGLQFPNYSSELNVNALELDDSALYLCASRFGGNGYTFGSGTRLTVV.

This chain joins TRBV10-3 and TRBJ2-3; D not resolved. The germline gives CDR1 ENHRY, CDR2 SYGVKD. CDR3 size: 12 residues. V lost 0 bases and J lost 6, with 4 bases in between. The CDR3 DNA reads as TGTGCCATCAGTGAGTCCTCGGATACGCAGTATTTT. Amino acids: CAISESSDTQYF.

The genes are TRBV5-1 and TRBJ1-3, with 8 bases that match TRBD1. J gave up 6 bases and V 1 base, and 9 bases lay outside the gene matches. This CDR3 is 16 amino acids long. Germline CDR1 and CDR2: SGHRS and YFSETQ. CDR3 residues: CASSLKGTGTENTIYF. CDR3 nucleotide sequence: TGCGCCAGCAGCTTGAAGGGGACAGGAACTGAAAACACCATATATTTT.

The chain links TRBV14 to TRBJ2-1; perhaps TRBD1 as D (7 bases). The CDR3 length is 15 residues. Between the trimmed V and J ends, which lost 1 base and 9 bases, there was a span of 16 bases. CDR1 and CDR2 (germline): SGHDN, FVKESK. DNA of the CDR3: TGTGCCAGCAGCCAAGCAGCAGGGGGGATCGGTGAGCAGTTCTTC. It encodes CASSQAAGGIGEQFF.

This rearrangement joins TRBV18 to TRBJ2-7, with D possibly TRBD2 on 6 matching bases. The CDR3 has 13 residues. Trimming stripped 3 bases from V and 6 bases from J, with 12 bases between. Germline CDR1 reads KGHSH; CDR2 reads LQKENI. The CDR3 here is CASSPTSPGEQYF. CDR3 coding DNA: TGTGCCAGCTCACCGACTAGTCCCGGCGAGCAGTACTTC.

J is TRBJ1-2 and V is TRBV7-2; perhaps TRBD1 as D (6 bases). The V end lost 5 bases, the J end lost 6 bases, and 13 bases lay between the germline ends. This CDR3 is 13 amino acids long. Germline V lookup: CDR1 SGHTA, CDR2 FQGNSA. The CDR3 coding sequence is TGTGCCAGCAGCCGTGGACAGCTCAATGGCTACACCTTC. Translated, it gives CASSRGQLNGYTF.